Listed here are 19 T cell receptor beta chains from one sample, sequenced in a study of blood T cell repertoires in COVID-19. Profiling relied on immunoSEQ multiplex PCR, and the TCRdb table lists in-frame clones only, not all of them. This sample carries 350,000 or so clones, 65% to 85% of them seen once, and the ten largest clones take approximately 3%. Sample: peripheral blood. The receptors were gathered from a man aged 25 to 40 with active or convalescent COVID-19.

This chain uses TRBV4-1 with TRBJ2-5; TRBD2 matches 7 bases. CDR3 size: 15 residues. J lost 5 bases, V lost 0 bases, and 6 bases had no gene match. From germline, CDR1 is MGHRA and CDR2 YSYEKL. CDR3 nucleotides: TGCGCCAGCAGCCAAGATGGGCGGGGGTTCGAGACCCAGTACTTC. The encoded protein is CASSQDGRGFETQYF.

The chain has TRBV4-1 and TRBJ1-3, with D unclear. Per germline, CDR1 MGHRA and CDR2 YSYEKL. The CDR3 runs to 16 residues. Trimming pared 2 bases from V and 1 base from J, leaving 12 bases between. CDR3 in DNA: TGCGCCAGCAGCCAATACGCGTCGGGGTCTGGAAACACCATATATTTT. Protein product: CASSQYASGSGNTIYF.

This clone was found a few times. The gene calls are TRBV6-5 and TRBJ1-2; D uncertain. This CDR3 has 13 residues. Trimming took 0 bases from V and 8 from J, leaving 10 bases between them. The germline gives CDR1 MNHEY, CDR2 SVGAGI. CDR3 residues: CASSYSSGVGYTF. Here the CDR3 DNA reads TGTGCCAGCAGTTACTCGTCCGGGGTGGGCTACACCTTC.

The rearrangement links TRBV30 to TRBJ2-1; 7 bases are shared with TRBD2. Looked up from germline, CDR1 is GTSNPN and CDR2 is SVGIG (reference sequence). Trimming cost V 2 bases and J 5 bases; bases outside gene matches: 3. This CDR3 contains 13 residues. In nucleotides, the CDR3 is TGTGCCTGGAGTCTCGGGAGGCACAATGAGCAGTTCTTC. Residues: CAWSLGRHNEQFF.

This clone was seen a handful of times. The rearrangement uses TRBV9 and TRBJ2-1; TRBD1 matches 9 bases. The CDR3 consists of 14 residues. The ends lost 4 bases at V and 8 bases at J; junction bases unmatched: 7. Germline V gene lookup returns CDR1 SGDLS and CDR2 YYNGEE. Here the CDR3 reads CASSTTGGLDEQFF. As DNA, the CDR3 is TGTGCCAGCAGCACGACAGGGGGGCTTGATGAGCAGTTCTTC.

CDR3 sequence: CASAGGGTYTDTQYF. CDR3 nucleotide sequence: TGTGCCAGCGCCGGCGGGGGGACTTACACAGATACGCAGTATTTT. The chain is built from TRBV19 and TRBJ2-3, with TRBD2 matching 8 bases. The CDR3 is 15 residues long. The germline gives CDR1 LNHDA, CDR2 SQIVND (reference sequence). Germline trimming cut 9 bases from V and 2 bases from J; bases unmatched to any gene: 10.

The rearrangement joins TRBV4-3 to TRBJ1-4, with 9 bases that match TRBD1. Germline assignment: CDR1 LGHNA and CDR2 YSLEER. This CDR3 has 15 residues. V was clipped by 0 bases and J by 8 bases; unmatched bases: 4. In nucleotides, the CDR3 is TGCGCCAGCAGCCAAGATCGGACAGGGGTAGAAAAACTGTTTTTT. Translating it yields CASSQDRTGVEKLFF.

The J gene is TRBJ2-7, the V gene TRBV29-1; TRBD2 agrees at 13 bases. The CDR3 totals 13 residues. Germline CDR1 and CDR2: SQVTM and ANQGSEA. V shed 7 bases, J shed 5 bases, and the junction held 5 bases outside the gene matches. CDR3 nucleotides: TGCAGCGCCACGGGACTAGCGGGACACGAGCAGTACTTC. Protein sequence: CSATGLAGHEQYF.

This clone has ten or more counts. The chain couples TRBV4-1 to TRBJ2-7; 12 bases match TRBD2. Germline loops: CDR1 MGHRA, CDR2 YSYEKL. The CDR3 extends over 20 amino acids. Losses at the gene ends were 0 bases for V and 0 bases for J; bases not matched to a gene: 12. The DNA for the CDR3 is TGCGCCAGCAGCCAAGAACCCTTACTAGCGGGGGGACTGAGCTCCTACGAGCAGTACTTC. This encodes CASSQEPLLAGGLSSYEQYF.

The chain is built from TRBV10-3 and TRBJ1-1; D might be TRBD1 (5 bases). The CDR3 has 13 residues. Germline CDR1 reads ENHRY; CDR2 reads SYGVKD. Trimming took 8 bases from V and 1 from J, leaving 11 bases between them. The CDR3 spells CAICDRPNTEAFF. Here the CDR3 DNA reads TGTGCCATCTGCGACAGACCGAACACTGAAGCTTTCTTT.

The gene calls are TRBV28 and TRBJ1-4, with TRBD1 matching 12 bases. The length of the CDR3 is 18 residues. CDR1 and CDR2 from the germline V gene are MDHEN and SYDVKM. Trimming took 8 bases from V and 7 from J; bases not matched to a gene: 17. The CDR3 reads CASSYLRRDRGPGEKLFF. CDR3 in DNA: TGTGCCAGCTCCTACCTACGCCGGGACAGGGGGCCAGGTGAAAAACTGTTTTTT. The full variable domain, completed using reference TRBV28 and TRBJ1-4, is DVKVTQSSRYLVKRTGEKVFLECVQDMDHENMFWYRQDPGLGLRLIYFSYDVKMKEKGDIPEGYSVSREKKERFSLILESASTNQTSMYLCASSYLRRDRGPGEKLFFGSGTQLSVL.

The chain uses TRBV27 and TRBJ2-3, with 9 bases fitting TRBD1. This CDR3 comprises 16 residues. V lost 6 bases, J lost 5 bases, and 12 bases stayed unmatched. Germline V gene sequence: CDR1 MNHEY, CDR2 SMNVEV (reference sequence). The DNA of the CDR3 is TGTGCCAGCAGGAGAGCCGGGACAGGGAATGGAGATACGCAGTATTTT. Its protein product is CASRRAGTGNGDTQYF.

The chain joins TRBV2 to TRBJ1-3; D uncertain. Looked up from germline, CDR1 is SNHLY and CDR2 is FYNNEI. The CDR3 length is 17 residues. V was trimmed by 3 bases and J by 0 bases, leaving 15 bases between them. CDR3 protein: CASSDFARTSSGNTIYF. The CDR3 DNA sequence: TGTGCCAGCAGTGATTTTGCGCGCACCTCCTCTGGAAACACCATATATTTT.

V usage is TRBV7-9 and J usage is TRBJ2-1; D is ambiguous. Looked up from germline, CDR1 is SEHNR and CDR2 is FQNEAQ (reference sequence). This CDR3 is 11 amino acids long. Trimming removed 8 bases at V and 4 bases at J, with 6 bases between. The CDR3 DNA follows: TGTGCCAGCTATCTTTACAATGAGCAGTTCTTC. It yields the protein CASYLYNEQFF.

This clone was observed once. Its ends do not fully match the called genes, so a read error is possible. V gene TRBV4-3 combines with J gene TRBJ2-7; TRBD1 is a possible D gene (5 bases). Germline V lookup: CDR1 LGHNA, CDR2 YSLEER. This CDR3 is 15 amino acids long. The CDR3, as DNA: TGCGCCAGCAGCCAAGTAGTAACAGGATCCTACGAGCAGTGCTTC. Protein sequence: CASSQVVTGSYEQCF.

This sequence joins TRBV24-1 and TRBJ1-2; 10 positions match TRBD1. Germline assignment: CDR1 KGHDR and CDR2 SFDVKD. This CDR3 comprises 15 residues. After removal of 6 bases from V and 5 bases from J, the junction contained 8 bases not matched to a gene. CDR3 residues: CATSHPGQGGYGYTF. CDR3 coding DNA: TGTGCCACCAGTCACCCTGGACAGGGGGGATATGGCTACACCTTC.

The chain employs TRBV29-1 and TRBJ2-7; TRBD2 matches 11 bases. The V gene's germline CDR1 is SQVTM and CDR2 ANQGSEA. The CDR3 length is 15 residues. V dropped 3 bases and J dropped 2; count of bases not matched to a gene: 6. DNA of the CDR3: TGCAGCGTTGACGGACTAGCGGGCGGCCCCTACGAGCAGTACTTC. It specifies CSVDGLAGGPYEQYF.

For the CDR3, the DNA is TGTGCCAGCAGCAAAGAAACTTATCAAGAGACCCAGTACTTC. Residues: CASSKETYQETQYF. The rearrangement joins TRBV21-1 to TRBJ2-5; the table's D call, TRBD2, was not checked against the DNA. TRBV21-1 has pseudogene status. This CDR3 spans 14 amino acids.

CDR3 DNA sequence: TGTGCCAGCAGTGAGGAGGGGACCTCCTACAATGAGCAGTTCTTC. Translated: CASSEEGTSYNEQFF. V is TRBV6-1 and J is TRBJ2-1; the D gene is possibly TRBD2 (6 bases). This CDR3 spans 15 amino acids. V was clipped by 3 bases and J by 0 bases, with 9 bases between them. The V gene's germline CDR1 is MNHNS and CDR2 SASEGT.